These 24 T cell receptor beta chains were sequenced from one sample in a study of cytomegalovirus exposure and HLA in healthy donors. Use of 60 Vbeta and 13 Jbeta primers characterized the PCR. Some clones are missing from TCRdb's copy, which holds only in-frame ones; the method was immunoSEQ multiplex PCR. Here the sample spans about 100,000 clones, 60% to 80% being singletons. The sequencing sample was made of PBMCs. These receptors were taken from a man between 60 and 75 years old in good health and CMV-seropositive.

This CDR3 reads CASSKTSGGQETQYF. For the CDR3, the DNA is TGTGCCAGCAGTAAAACTAGCGGGGGACAAGAGACCCAGTACTTC. V and J are TRBV5-6 and TRBJ2-5; TRBD2 aligns across 11 bases. The CDR3 contains 15 residues. With 5 bases clipped from V and 2 bases from J, the junction kept 5 bases outside the gene matches. The germline gives CDR1 SGHDT, CDR2 YYEEEE.

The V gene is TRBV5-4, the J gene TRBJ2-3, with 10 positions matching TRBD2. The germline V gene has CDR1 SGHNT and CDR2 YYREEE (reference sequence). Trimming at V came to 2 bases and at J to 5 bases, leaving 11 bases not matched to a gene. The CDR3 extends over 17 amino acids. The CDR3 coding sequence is TGTGCCAGCAGCTTTCCTAACAGCGGGGGGGCAATAGATACGCAGTATTTT. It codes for CASSFPNSGGAIDTQYF.

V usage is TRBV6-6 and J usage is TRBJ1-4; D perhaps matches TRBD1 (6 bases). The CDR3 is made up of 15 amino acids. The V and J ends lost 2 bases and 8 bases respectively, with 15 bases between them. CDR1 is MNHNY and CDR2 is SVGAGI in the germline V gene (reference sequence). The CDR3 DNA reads TGTGCCAGCAGTTACGGGTCAGGGGAAGAAGAAAAACTGTTTTTT. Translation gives CASSYGSGEEEKLFF.

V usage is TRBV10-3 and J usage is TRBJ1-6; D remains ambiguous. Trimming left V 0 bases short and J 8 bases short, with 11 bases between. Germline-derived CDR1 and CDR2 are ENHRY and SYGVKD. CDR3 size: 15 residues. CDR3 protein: CAISESVATDSPLHF. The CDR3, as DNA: TGTGCCATCAGTGAGTCGGTTGCTACCGATTCACCCCTCCACTTT.

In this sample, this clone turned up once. CDR3 residues: CASSSSYEQYF. CDR3 bases: TGTGCCAGCAGTAGCTCCTACGAGCAGTACTTC. The chain links TRBV5-4 to TRBJ2-7; D remains ambiguous. The CDR3 covers 11 residues. Trimming shortened V by 5 bases and J by 0 bases, and 3 bases separated the two germline ends. Germline CDR1 reads SGHNT; CDR2 reads YYREEE (reference sequence).

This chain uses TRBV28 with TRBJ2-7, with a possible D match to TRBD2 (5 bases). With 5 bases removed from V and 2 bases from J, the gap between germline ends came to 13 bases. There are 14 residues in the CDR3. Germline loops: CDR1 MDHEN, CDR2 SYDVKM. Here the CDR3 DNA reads TGTGCCAGCAGTCAACTAGACCCGCCCTACGAGCAGTACTTC. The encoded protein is CASSQLDPPYEQYF.

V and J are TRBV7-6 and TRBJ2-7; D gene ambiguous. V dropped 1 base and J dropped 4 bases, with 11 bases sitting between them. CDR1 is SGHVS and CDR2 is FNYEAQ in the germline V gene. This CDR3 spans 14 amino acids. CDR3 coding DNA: TGTGCCAGCAGCTTAGGGGCGACGGTGTACGAGCAGTACTTC. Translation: CASSLGATVYEQYF.

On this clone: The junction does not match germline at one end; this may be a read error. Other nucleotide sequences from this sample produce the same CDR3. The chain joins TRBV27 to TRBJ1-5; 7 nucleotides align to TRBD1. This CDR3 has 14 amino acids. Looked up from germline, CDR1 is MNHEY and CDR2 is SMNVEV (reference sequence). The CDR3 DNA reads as TGTGCCACCAGGACGACGACAGGGAATCAGCCCCAACATTTT. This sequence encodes CATRTTTGNQPQHF.

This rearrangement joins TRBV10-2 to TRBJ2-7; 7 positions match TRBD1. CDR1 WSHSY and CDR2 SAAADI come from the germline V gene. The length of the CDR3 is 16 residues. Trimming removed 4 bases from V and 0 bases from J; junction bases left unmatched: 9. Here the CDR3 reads CASSGGQLLNSYEQYF. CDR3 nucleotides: TGCGCCAGCAGTGGGGGACAGCTGCTTAACTCCTACGAGCAGTACTTC.

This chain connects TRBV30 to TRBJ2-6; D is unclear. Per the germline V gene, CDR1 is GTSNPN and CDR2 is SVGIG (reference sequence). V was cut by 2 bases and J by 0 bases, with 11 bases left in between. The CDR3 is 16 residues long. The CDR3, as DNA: TGTGCCTGGAGTCGGCAGGCCCCCTCTGGGGCCAACGTCCTGACTTTC. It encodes CAWSRQAPSGANVLTF.

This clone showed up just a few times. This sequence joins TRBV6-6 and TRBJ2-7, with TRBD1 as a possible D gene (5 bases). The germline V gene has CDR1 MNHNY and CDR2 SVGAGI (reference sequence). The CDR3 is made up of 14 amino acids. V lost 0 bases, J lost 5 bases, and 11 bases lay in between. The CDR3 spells CASSYSKGYHEQYF. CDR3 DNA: TGTGCCAGCAGTTACTCAAAGGGGTACCACGAGCAGTACTTC.

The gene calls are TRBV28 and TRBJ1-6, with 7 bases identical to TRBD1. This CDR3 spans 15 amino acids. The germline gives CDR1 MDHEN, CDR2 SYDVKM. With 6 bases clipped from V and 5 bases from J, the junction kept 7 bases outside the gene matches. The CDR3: CASRYGTEDNSPLHF. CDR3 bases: TGTGCCAGCAGATACGGGACAGAGGATAATTCACCCCTCCACTTT.

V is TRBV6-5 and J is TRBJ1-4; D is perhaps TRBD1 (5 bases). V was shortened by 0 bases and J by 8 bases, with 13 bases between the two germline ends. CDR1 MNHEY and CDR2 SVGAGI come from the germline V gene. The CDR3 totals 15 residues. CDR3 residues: CASSYSGGEGEKLFF. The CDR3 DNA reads TGTGCCAGCAGTTACTCGGGGGGGGAGGGCGAAAAACTGTTTTTT.

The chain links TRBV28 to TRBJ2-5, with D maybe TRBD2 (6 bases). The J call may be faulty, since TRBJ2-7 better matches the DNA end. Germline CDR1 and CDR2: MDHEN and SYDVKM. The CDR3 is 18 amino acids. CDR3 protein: CASSMALGRRGSSYEQYF. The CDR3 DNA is TGTGCCAGCAGTATGGCCCTAGGCAGGAGGGGCTCCTCCTACGAGCAGTACTTC.

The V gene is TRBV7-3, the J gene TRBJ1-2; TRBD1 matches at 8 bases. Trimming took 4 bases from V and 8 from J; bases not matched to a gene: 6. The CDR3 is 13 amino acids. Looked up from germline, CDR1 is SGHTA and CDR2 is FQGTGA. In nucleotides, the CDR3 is TGTGCCAGCAGCTATGGACAGGGTTTAGGCTACACCTTC. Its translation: CASSYGQGLGYTF.

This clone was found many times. The CDR3 bases are TGTGCCAGCACCATGCAACAGAGCGGGAGGGAAGCTTTCTTT. Translated, it gives CASTMQQSGREAFF. This sequence joins TRBV18 and TRBJ1-1; no definite D call. V lost 8 bases and J 8 bases, leaving 21 bases between the germline ends. The CDR3 is made up of 14 amino acids. In germline, CDR1 is KGHSH, CDR2 LQKENI.

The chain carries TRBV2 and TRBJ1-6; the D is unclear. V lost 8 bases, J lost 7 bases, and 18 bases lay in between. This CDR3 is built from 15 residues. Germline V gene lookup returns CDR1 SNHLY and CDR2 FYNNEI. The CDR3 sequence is CASSKDRGENSPLHF. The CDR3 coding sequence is TGTGCCAGCTCGAAAGACCGGGGTGAGAATTCACCCCTCCACTTT.

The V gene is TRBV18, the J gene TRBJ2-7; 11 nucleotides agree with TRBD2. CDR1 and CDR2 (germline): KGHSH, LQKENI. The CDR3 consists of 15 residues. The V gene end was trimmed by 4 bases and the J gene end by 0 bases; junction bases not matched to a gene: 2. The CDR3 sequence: CASSRSGGASYEQYF. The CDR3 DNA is TGTGCCAGCTCACGTAGCGGGGGGGCCTCCTACGAGCAGTACTTC.

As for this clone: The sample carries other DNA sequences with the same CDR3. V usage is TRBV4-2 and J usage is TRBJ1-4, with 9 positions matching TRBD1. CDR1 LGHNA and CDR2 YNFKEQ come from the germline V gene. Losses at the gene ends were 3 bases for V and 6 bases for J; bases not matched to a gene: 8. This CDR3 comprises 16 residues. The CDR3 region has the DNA TGTGCCAGCAGCCAGGACACAGGGGGCGCAGATGAAAAACTGTTTTTT. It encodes CASSQDTGGADEKLFF.

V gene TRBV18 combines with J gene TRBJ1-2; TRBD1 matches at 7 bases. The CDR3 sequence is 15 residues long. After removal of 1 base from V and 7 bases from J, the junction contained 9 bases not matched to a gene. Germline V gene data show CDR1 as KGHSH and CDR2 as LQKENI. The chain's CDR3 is CASSPLPTGNSGYTF. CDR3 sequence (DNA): TGTGCCAGCTCACCACTCCCGACAGGGAATAGTGGCTACACCTTC. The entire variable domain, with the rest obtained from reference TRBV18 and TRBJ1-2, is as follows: NAGVMQNPRHLVRRRGQEARLRCSPMKGHSHVYWYRQLPEEGLKFMVYLQKENIIDESGMPKERFSAEFPKEGPSILRIQQVVRGDSAAYFCASSPLPTGNSGYTFGSGTRLTVV.

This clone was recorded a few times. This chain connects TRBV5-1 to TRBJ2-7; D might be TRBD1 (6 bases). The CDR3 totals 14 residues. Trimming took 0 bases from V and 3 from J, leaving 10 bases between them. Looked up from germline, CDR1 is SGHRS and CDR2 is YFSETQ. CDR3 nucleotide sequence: TGCGCCAGCAGCTTGGGGATAGGGGGCTACGAGCAGTACTTC. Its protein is CASSLGIGGYEQYF.

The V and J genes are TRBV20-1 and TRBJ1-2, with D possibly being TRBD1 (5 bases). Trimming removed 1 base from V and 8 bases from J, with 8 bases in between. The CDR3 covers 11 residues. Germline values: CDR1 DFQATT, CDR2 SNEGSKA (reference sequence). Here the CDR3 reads CSARAGLGYTF. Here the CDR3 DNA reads TGCAGTGCTAGAGCAGGGTTGGGCTACACCTTC.

The CDR3 region is CASSSGGGGTEAFF. CDR3 DNA: TGTGCCAGCTCATCTGGTGGGGGCGGCACTGAAGCTTTCTTT. The chain uses TRBV18 and TRBJ1-1; maybe TRBD1 (6 bases). Germline-derived CDR1 and CDR2 are KGHSH and LQKENI. V was clipped by 5 bases and J by 4 bases, with 14 bases between them. The CDR3 length is 14 residues.

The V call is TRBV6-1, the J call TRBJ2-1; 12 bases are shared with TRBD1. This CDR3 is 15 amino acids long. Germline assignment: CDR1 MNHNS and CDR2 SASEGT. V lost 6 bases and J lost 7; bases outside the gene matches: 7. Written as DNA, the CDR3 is TGTGCCAGCAGCGCCGGGACAGGGGGCTCAAATGAGCAGTTCTTC. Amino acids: CASSAGTGGSNEQFF.